One sample yielded the 28 T cell receptor beta chains listed below, sequenced in a study of blood T cell repertoires in COVID-19. This table comes from immunoSEQ multiplex PCR, and its TCRdb copy is limited to in-frame clones, with some not included. The data contain around 180,000 clones, around two thirds of them singletons. Material: peripheral blood. These receptors came from a woman aged 80 or over with acute or convalescent COVID-19.

This clone showed up just once. This chain uses TRBV19 with TRBJ2-1; 7 bases agree with TRBD2. Germline V lookup: CDR1 LNHDA, CDR2 SQIVND (reference sequence). CDR3 length equals 17 residues. The V gene end was trimmed by 7 bases and the J gene end by 6 bases; junction bases not matched to a gene: 18. The CDR3 region has the DNA TGTGCCAGTACCTCAGGAGCTAGCGGTAAAAAAGGCAATGAGCAGTTCTTC. Its protein product is CASTSGASGKKGNEQFF.

The rearrangement joins TRBV7-2 to TRBJ2-1, with 12 positions matching TRBD1. Germline trimming cut 5 bases from V and 8 bases from J; bases unmatched to any gene: 13. Germline assignment: CDR1 SGHTA and CDR2 FQGNSA. The CDR3 runs to 17 residues. The CDR3 DNA follows: TGTGCCAGCAGCCCGGGACAGGGGGCCTACTTGGACGATGAGCAGTTCTTC. It is translated as CASSPGQGAYLDDEQFF.

The chain combines TRBV28 with TRBJ1-4; D is unresolved. V was cut by 7 bases and J by 8 bases, with 8 bases left in between. The germline V gene has CDR1 MDHEN and CDR2 SYDVKM. This CDR3 contains 11 residues. DNA of the CDR3: TGTGCCAGCACAATCGGGGAAAAACTGTTTTTT. It encodes CASTIGEKLFF.

The V gene is TRBV6-5, the J gene TRBJ2-3; 8 positions match TRBD2. The germline gives CDR1 MNHEY, CDR2 SVGAGI. J gave up 4 bases and V 7 bases, and 10 bases lay outside the gene matches. This CDR3 has 15 residues. CDR3 DNA: TGTGCCAGCATCGAGGTAGCGGGAAGCGCAGATACGCAGTATTTT. Its translation: CASIEVAGSADTQYF.

The CDR3, as DNA: TGTGCCAGCAGCCAAGATGTAGCAGACGAGGGTGAAAAACTGTTTTTT. This codes for CASSQDVADEGEKLFF. This chain links TRBV4-2 with TRBJ1-4, with D unclear. The CDR3 extends over 16 amino acids. The germline CDR1 and CDR2 sequences are LGHNA and YNFKEQ. V dropped 0 bases and J dropped 7 bases, with 15 bases sitting between them.

The V call is TRBV7-9, the J call TRBJ1-2; possible D gene TRBD1, 6 bases. This CDR3 is 13 amino acids long. Germline V gives CDR1 SEHNR, CDR2 FQNEAQ (reference sequence). Trimming took off 3 bases at V and 8 bases at J, with 13 bases between the two ends. Here the CDR3 reads CASSLDRPSGYTF. The CDR3 nucleotides read TGTGCCAGCAGCTTGGACAGACCTTCGGGCTACACCTTC.

The chain employs TRBV6-5 and TRBJ1-1, with D perhaps matching TRBD1 (5 bases). Trimming cost V 7 bases and J 4 bases, with 19 bases left between them. The germline gives CDR1 MNHEY, CDR2 SVGAGI. There are 15 residues in the CDR3. The CDR3 region is CASKAGPSGVTEAFF. The CDR3 coding sequence is TGTGCCAGCAAGGCAGGACCCTCGGGGGTCACTGAAGCTTTCTTT.

About this clone: One end of the junction does not line up with germline, which may come from a read error. This chain connects TRBV11-2 to TRBJ2-7; a weak D match, TRBD1 (5 bases). This CDR3 is built from 11 residues. CDR1 SGHAT and CDR2 FQNNGV come from the germline V gene. In DNA form, the CDR3 reads TGTGCCAGCAGCACAGGTGGCCGGCAGTGGTTC. As protein: CASSTGGRQWF.

The chain joins TRBV5-1 to TRBJ2-1; the match to TRBD2 covers 9 bases. The CDR3 runs to 16 residues. Trimming at V came to 0 bases and at J to 8 bases, leaving 9 bases not matched to a gene. Germline loops: CDR1 SGHRS, CDR2 YFSETQ. CDR3 residues: CASSLAGREGVDEQFF. CDR3 nucleotides: TGCGCCAGCAGCTTGGCAGGGCGGGAGGGCGTAGATGAGCAGTTCTTC.

This clone was seen a handful of times. The CDR3 DNA is TGTGCCAGCAGCTTAGCAACCACTGACTCCTACAATGAGCAGTTCTTC. Its translation: CASSLATTDSYNEQFF. The gene calls are TRBV11-3 and TRBJ2-1; D is ambiguous. CDR1 and CDR2 (germline): SGHNT, YENEEA. The CDR3 consists of 16 residues. The V and J ends lost 1 base and 0 bases respectively, with 10 bases between them.

The V and J genes are TRBV29-1 and TRBJ2-2, with 12 bases lining up with TRBD2. V lost 1 base to trimming and J lost 6 bases; unmatched junction nucleotides: 3. The CDR3 extends over 15 amino acids. Germline lookup yields CDR1 SQVTM and CDR2 ANQGSEA. This chain's CDR3 is CSVEASGRVAGELFF. CDR3 DNA sequence: TGCAGCGTTGAAGCTAGCGGGAGGGTTGCCGGGGAGCTGTTTTTT.

This clone occurred a few times. The chain recombines TRBV28 with TRBJ2-7; 7 nucleotides line up with TRBD1. The CDR3 spans 13 residues. J gave up 2 bases and V 8 bases, and 6 bases lay outside the gene matches. Looked up from germline, CDR1 is MDHEN and CDR2 is SYDVKM. In DNA form, the CDR3 reads TGTGCCAGCGGATTACAGGGGCCCTACGAGCAGTACTTC. As protein: CASGLQGPYEQYF.

This chain uses TRBV11-1 with TRBJ2-7; TRBD1 matches at 7 bases. V trimming: 5 bases; J trimming: 3 bases; junction bases outside the gene matches: 10. CDR1 is SGHAT and CDR2 is FQDESV in the germline V gene (reference sequence). The CDR3 runs 15 residues. The DNA for the CDR3 is TGTGCCAGCAGCCGTGGGGACAGCGGCTTCTACGAGCAGTACTTC. Its protein product is CASSRGDSGFYEQYF. Drawing the rest from reference TRBV11-1 and TRBJ2-7, the complete variable domain is EAEVAQSPRYKITEKSQAVAFWCDPISGHATLYWYRQILGQGPELLVQFQDESVVDDSQLPKDRFSAERLKGVDSTLKIQPAELGDSAMYLCASSRGDSGFYEQYFGPGTRLTVT.

This clone was observed once. CDR3 in amino acids: CAVSGRAVETQYF. In DNA form, the CDR3 reads TGTGCCGTGAGCGGGAGGGCCGTGGAGACCCAGTACTTC. This rearrangement joins TRBV2 to TRBJ2-5; 10 bases match TRBD2. Germline V gives CDR1 SNHLY, CDR2 FYNNEI. The CDR3 sequence is 13 residues long. J gave up 5 bases and V 11 bases, and 8 bases lay outside the gene matches.

This clone turned up a few times. CDR3 in DNA: TGCGCCAGCAGCCAAGATCGTGATCTTGCGGGAGAGGGGGAGCAGTTCTTC. Residues: CASSQDRDLAGEGEQFF. The genes are TRBV4-3 and TRBJ2-1, with TRBD2 identical over 7 bases. The CDR3 consists of 17 residues. J gave up 10 bases and V 0 bases, and 15 bases lay outside the gene matches. The germline CDR1 and CDR2 sequences are LGHNA and YSLEER.

The chain joins TRBV19 to TRBJ1-5; TRBD1 matches 11 bases. The CDR3 has 15 residues. Germline V gene sequence: CDR1 LNHDA, CDR2 SQIVND (reference sequence). V lost 6 bases and J lost 3; bases outside the gene matches: 4. For the CDR3, the DNA is TGTGCCAGTAGGAGGACAGGGGGCCTCAATCAGCCCCAGCATTTT. This sequence encodes CASRRTGGLNQPQHF.

In this sample, this clone turned up a few times. The chain carries TRBV7-2 and TRBJ2-2; 14 bases map to TRBD2. The CDR3 consists of 16 residues. Germline trimming cut 5 bases from V and 7 bases from J; bases unmatched to any gene: 6. Germline CDR1 and CDR2: SGHTA and FQGNSA. In DNA form, the CDR3 reads TGTGCCAGCAGCCCCGGGACTAGCGGGAGTGTCGGGGAGCTGTTTTTT. The encoded protein is CASSPGTSGSVGELFF. Looking up the rest from reference TRBV7-2 and TRBJ2-2 gives the full variable domain: GAGVSQSPSNKVTEKGKDVELRCDPISGHTALYWYRQSLGQGLEFLIYFQGNSAPDKSGLPSDRFSAERTGGSVSTLTIQRTQQEDSAVYLCASSPGTSGSVGELFFGEGSRLTVL.

This chain uses TRBV9 with TRBJ2-1, with D possibly being TRBD2 (6 bases). The CDR3 runs to 15 residues. V was trimmed by 0 bases and J by 2 bases, leaving 9 bases between them. Germline V CDR1 and CDR2: SGDLS, YYNGEE. The CDR3 region is CASSVGGEPYNEQFF. CDR3 DNA: TGTGCCAGCAGCGTAGGGGGGGAGCCCTACAATGAGCAGTTCTTC.

The V and J genes are TRBV11-2 and TRBJ1-6; 7 bases are a match to TRBD1. Germline V CDR1 and CDR2: SGHAT, FQNNGV. The CDR3 has 16 amino acids. J gave up 7 bases and V 4 bases, and 10 bases lay outside the gene matches. As DNA, the CDR3 is TGTGCCAGCAGCTCTTATACAGGGGTGAGGAATTCACCCCTCCACTTT. This encodes CASSSYTGVRNSPLHF.

This clone was seen once. V usage is TRBV28 and J usage is TRBJ1-5; D gene unclear. Trimming pared 2 bases from V and 2 bases from J, leaving 13 bases between. Germline V gene lookup returns CDR1 MDHEN and CDR2 SYDVKM. The CDR3 runs 16 residues. Here the CDR3 DNA reads TGTGCCAGCAGTTTACTCGGCCCGGCGGGCAATCAGCCCCAGCATTTT. Its translation: CASSLLGPAGNQPQHF.

This rearrangement joins TRBV20-1 to TRBJ2-5, with D perhaps TRBD2 (6 bases). V dropped 3 bases and J dropped 2 bases, with 13 bases sitting between them. The CDR3 spans 14 residues. Germline V gives CDR1 DFQATT, CDR2 SNEGSKA (reference sequence). The CDR3: CSASSSGQQETQYF. CDR3 bases: TGCAGTGCTAGTTCCAGCGGGCAGCAAGAGACCCAGTACTTC.

This chain uses TRBV24-1 with TRBJ2-3; D uncertain. The germline CDR1 and CDR2 sequences are KGHDR and SFDVKD. V lost 2 bases and J 0 bases, leaving 2 bases between the germline ends. The CDR3 is 13 residues long. The CDR3, as DNA: TGTGCCACCAGTGATTCTAGCACAGATACGCAGTATTTT. Protein sequence: CATSDSSTDTQYF.

This chain connects TRBV6-6 to TRBJ1-2; D not certain. V was pared by 6 bases and J by 5 bases, with 10 bases between. The length of the CDR3 is 12 residues. The germline CDR1 and CDR2 sequences are MNHNY and SVGAGI (reference sequence). CDR3 sequence (DNA): TGTGCCAGCAGCCCCGCCGAGTATGGCTACACCTTC. This translates into CASSPAEYGYTF.

CDR3 residues: CASSQDREWDYGYTF. CDR3 bases: TGCGCCAGCAGCCAAGACCGGGAGTGGGACTATGGCTACACCTTC. The chain joins TRBV4-3 to TRBJ1-2, with unresolved D. Germline values: CDR1 LGHNA, CDR2 YSLEER. V was trimmed by 0 bases and J by 3 bases, leaving 11 bases between them. This CDR3 contains 15 residues.

The J gene is TRBJ2-2, the V gene TRBV2; the D is unclear. CDR3 length: 14 residues. From germline, CDR1 is SNHLY and CDR2 FYNNEI. V was cut by 4 bases and J by 0 bases, with 6 bases left in between. The CDR3 is CASSGLTNTGELFF. The CDR3 DNA is TGTGCCAGCAGTGGGCTCACGAACACCGGGGAGCTGTTTTTT.

V is TRBV4-3 and J is TRBJ1-6; D uncertain. The CDR3 has 15 residues. V was trimmed by 0 bases and J by 4 bases, leaving 7 bases between them. In germline, CDR1 is LGHNA, CDR2 YSLEER. The CDR3 DNA reads as TGCGCCAGCAGCCAAGACTACCTTTATAATTCACCCCTCCACTTT. It encodes CASSQDYLYNSPLHF.

The rearrangement links TRBV9 to TRBJ1-1; tentatively, D is TRBD1 (5 bases). The CDR3 runs to 14 residues. The germline V gene has CDR1 SGDLS and CDR2 YYNGEE. The V gene lost 3 bases and the J gene lost 5 bases, with 14 bases spanning the gap. CDR3 in DNA: TGTGCCAGCAGCGAGGGAGGGGCAGATACTGAAGCTTTCTTT. This codes for CASSEGGADTEAFF.

V and J are TRBV6-5 and TRBJ1-2, with 9 bases fitting TRBD1. Per germline, CDR1 MNHEY and CDR2 SVGAGI. This CDR3 is 14 amino acids long. V lost 6 bases and J lost 8; bases outside the gene matches: 10. The CDR3 sequence: CASSFTGTGKGYTF. The CDR3 bases are TGTGCCAGCAGCTTTACCGGGACAGGGAAAGGCTACACCTTC.